This paragraph covers one T cell receptor (beta chain) sequence. This clone was picked up a small number of times. What antigen it recognizes has not been identified. No base qualities exist here, and no much larger clone lies one base off it. From each donor, a single peripheral blood sample of about 100 mL on average was drawn into heparinised tubes. Naive, central memory, regulatory and stem cell-like memory CD4+ T cells were sorted on a BD FACSAria II using a panel including CD45RO, CCR7, CD25, CD127, CD95 and CD27. Purity was above 95% for every sorted population. Right away, PBMCs were isolated by Lymphoprep density gradient centrifugation and were stained directly, with no culture step. So that batch effects would be minimized, each experiment stained and sorted samples in pairs, pairing one healthy donor with one patient. The entire amount of isolated RNA was reverse transcribed using the High Capacity cDNA Reverse Transcription Kit, so the sequenced TCRB transcripts were expressed ones. Deep immunoSEQ sequencing was applied to naive, central memory and regulatory T cell samples, giving an average of about 3.6 million total reads per sample. Sorted cells were lysed in RLT buffer, and RNA was extracted using DNase-treated RNeasy Micro or Mini kits according to cell number. Each cell subset was processed separately to prevent cross-contamination, with patient and healthy donor samples processed together. TCRB sequences were amplified from cDNA with the immunoSEQ multiplex PCR, producing 87-bp fragments spanning the CDR3 region. The amplicons were sequenced using the Illumina HiSeq platform. In the source study's methods: PCR bias was corrected computationally using synthetic template baselines, and reads within Hamming distance 2 were collapsed, with unmergeable singletons discarded. Reads were aligned to IMGT to assign V, D and J genes, CDR3 length, and insertions or deletions at six rearrangement sites. Within each subset, clonotype counts were normalized to sorted cell number, and only after that were true diversity and Gini coefficients computed with the tcR R package. The overlap coefficient, calculated on TCRB nucleotide sequences, was used to quantify repertoire sharing. Out-of-frame TCRB sequences from naive cells were analyzed to stand in for the pre-selection repertoire. The table comes from immuneACCESS by way of TCRdb, which keeps in-frame sequences with V and J called. Part of the clones is missing from these tables; in studies checked, under half for an unresolved V gene and the rest for unknown reasons. V, J and clone size are those of that table, while D and trimming were read from the DNA. This sample has approximately 360,000 clones in its table, and approximately 12% of those were observed once. 0.0095% to 0.012% of the sample rests with the top ten.

Including cysteine and phenylalanine, the CDR3 has 14 amino acids. Of all the DNA, just the CDR3 is kept, 42 bases in frame from base 1. A distance of 15 bases separates the germline ends of V and J, which lose 2 bases and 8 bases respectively. Taken from the germline V gene, the CDR1 and CDR2 loops are ENHRY and SYGVKD. This sample is drawn from a study of beta chain features in type 1 diabetes (dated by TCRdb to the late 2010s). Background for the entire study: No differences in mean age, gender distribution, total cell number or subset yield were found between patients and healthy donors. A total of 85 million to 140 million sorted cells were examined across all samples, and a strong correlation was observed between cell number per subset and RNA yield. Naive and central memory subsets were obtained from all 28 donors, but regulatory and stem cell-like memory subsets were isolated from only 8 patients and about eight healthy donors. The study compared the TCRB repertoires of sorted circulating CD4+ T cell subsets in recently diagnosed type 1 diabetes patients with those in matched healthy donors.

What the research found in general, with its limitations: PCR may preferentially amplify shorter templates, but because patient and control samples were amplified and corrected together, any resulting skew would affect both groups equally. In all four CD4+ subsets, TCRB CDR3 length was moderately but significantly shorter in type 1 diabetes patients. Because cDNA was sequenced instead of genomic DNA, highly expressing activated cells could be over-represented, though the groups showed no difference in activation or CD3 levels. At VDJ recombination sites, type 1 diabetes patients had fewer insertions and more deleted nucleotides, which implies abnormalities in thymic rearrangement. The naive, central memory and regulatory TCRB repertoires appeared to resemble one another more closely among patients than among healthy donors. Because small numbers of individuals were included in the HLA sub-analyses, any influence of HLA type on TCRB rearrangement was left unresolved.

The sequence is built from TRBV10-3 and TRBJ1-2; TRBD1 is a weak D gene call, 5 bases matching. Input material: naive CD4+ T cells from blood. Per the publication, the cell subset or site label means: true naive CD4+ T cells. This sequence was found in a woman younger than 35 with type 1 diabetes. In nucleotide form, the sequence is TGTGCCATCAGTGAGGACGCGGGGGATCGGGGCTACACCTTC. The resulting protein is CAISEDAGDRGYTF.